This section outlines one T cell receptor (beta chain) sequence together with its context. The data originate from a study of blood T cell repertoires in COVID-19. Study details: Acute and convalescent COVID-19 samples came from the United States, Italy and Spain. T cells, B-cell-depleted T cells, or PBMCs supplied cDNA or gDNA.

CDR3 size: 14 residues. CDR1 is MNHEY and CDR2 is SMNVEV in the germline V gene (reference sequence). After removal of 5 bases from V and 2 bases from J, the junction contained 4 bases not matched to a gene. Recruits, aged roughly 18 to 95 years, lived in around 24 US areas. Authors' analysis steps: It was from reference gene primer amplification that nucleated cell counts were estimated. Clones were sequenced by immunoSEQ multiplex PCR, and TCRdb holds only the in-frame ones, with some missing. From that table come the V and J calls and clone size; the DNA was used to work out D and trimming. The table lists 150,000 or so clones, roughly 84% of them singletons.

The chain couples TRBV27 to TRBJ2-7, with TRBD1 matching over 9 bases. Specimen: PBMCs or T cells enriched from blood (not recorded which). The TCR comes from a woman in her forties or fifties who had been exposed to COVID-19. The CDR3 here is CASSNRQGAYEQYF. CDR3 bases: TGTGCCAGCAGTAACCGACAGGGGGCCTACGAGCAGTACTTC.